The 26 T cell receptor beta chains below all came from one sample that was sequenced in a study of cytomegalovirus exposure and HLA in healthy donors. The PCR employed 60 Vbeta primers together with 13 Jbeta primers. Sequencing used immunoSEQ multiplex PCR; TCRdb keeps in-frame clones, though not all of them. The repertoire holds 150,000 to 200,000 clones, around 80% seen once, with about 1.5% in the top ten. The sample was PBMCs. These receptors came from a woman in her thirties in good health and CMV-seropositive.

This chain uses TRBV7-9 with TRBJ2-5, with TRBD2 matching 10 bases. The junction had 12 bases not matched to a gene; V was cut back by 3 bases and J by 2 bases. This CDR3 is built from 18 residues. The germline gives CDR1 SEHNR, CDR2 FQNEAQ (reference sequence). CDR3 protein: CASSLGMTSGPSQETQYF. DNA of the CDR3: TGTGCCAGCAGCTTGGGGATGACTAGCGGGCCGTCTCAAGAGACCCAGTACTTC.

V and J are TRBV12-5 and TRBJ2-5; 10 nucleotides align to TRBD1. The CDR3 has 17 amino acids. With 4 bases clipped from V and 2 bases from J, the junction kept 10 bases outside the gene matches. Germline V gives CDR1 LGHNT, CDR2 FRNRAP. For the CDR3, the DNA is TGTGCTAGTGGTTCCCCCCCCCGGGACAGGGGACAAGAGACCCAGTACTTC. Residues: CASGSPPRDRGQETQYF.

This rearrangement joins TRBV21-1 to TRBJ2-3; TRBD2, the table's D call, was not compared with the DNA. TRBV21-1 is assigned pseudogene status. This CDR3 has 15 residues. CDR3 nucleotide sequence: TGTGCCAGCACCCCATCAAGAGTTTGTGCAGATACGCAGTATTTT. It codes for CASTPSRVCADTQYF.

CDR3 protein: CASSHGLAPIYNEQFF. In DNA, the CDR3 is TGTGCCAGCAGCCACGGACTAGCCCCAATCTACAATGAGCAGTTCTTC. The chain couples TRBV5-5 to TRBJ2-1; 8 positions agree with TRBD2. This CDR3 contains 16 residues. V dropped 4 bases and J dropped 3; count of bases not matched to a gene: 9. CDR1 SGHKS and CDR2 YYEKEE come from the germline V gene (reference sequence).

This clone appeared once. V is TRBV9 and J is TRBJ1-1; D is perhaps TRBD1 (5 bases). V gave up 4 bases and J gave up 1 base, with 14 bases separating them. The CDR3 loop spans 15 amino acids. CDR1 and CDR2 from the germline V gene are SGDLS and YYNGEE. The CDR3 nucleotides read TGTGCCAGCAGCCCGGACCGGGGGTCGAACACTGAAGCTTTCTTT. Protein sequence: CASSPDRGSNTEAFF.

CDR3 DNA: TGTGCTAGTGGTTTAGGAGCAGTGGAAGATACGCAGTATTTT. Translating it yields CASGLGAVEDTQYF. V gene TRBV12-5 combines with J gene TRBJ2-3; no clear D gene. The CDR3 length is 14 residues. With 3 bases removed from V and 5 bases from J, the gap between germline ends came to 12 bases. CDR1 and CDR2 (germline): LGHNT, FRNRAP.

This rearrangement joins TRBV5-4 to TRBJ2-5; a weak D match, TRBD2 (6 bases). CDR1 and CDR2 from the germline V gene are SGHNT and YYREEE (reference sequence). The length of the CDR3 is 16 residues. Trimming took 0 bases from V and 5 from J, leaving 17 bases between them. The CDR3 DNA reads TGTGCCAGCAGCTTGGGTAGCGGACGGGACGTGGAGACCCAGTACTTC. This gives the protein CASSLGSGRDVETQYF.

The chain links TRBV11-1 to TRBJ1-1, with 9 bases lining up with TRBD1. The germline gives CDR1 SGHAT, CDR2 FQDESV (reference sequence). The CDR3 runs 16 residues. V was clipped by 5 bases and J by 3 bases; unmatched bases: 10. The CDR3 loop is CASSQAGQGYYTEAFF. The CDR3 nucleotides are TGTGCCAGCAGCCAAGCCGGACAGGGGTACTACACTGAAGCTTTCTTT.

The chain has TRBV5-1 and TRBJ2-1; TRBD2 might be the D (7 bases). The CDR3 spans 13 residues. Germline V CDR1 and CDR2: SGHRS, YFSETQ. Trimming removed 4 bases from V and 10 bases from J, with 15 bases in between. The CDR3 DNA reads TGCGCCAGCAGCGGCGAGGGGGGGTGGGAGCAGTTCTTC. Translated, it gives CASSGEGGWEQFF.

The V gene is TRBV2, the J gene TRBJ1-1; possibly TRBD1 for D (5 bases). CDR3 size: 11 residues. CDR1 is SNHLY, CDR2 FYNNEI, per germline. V was cut by 7 bases and J by 3 bases, with 6 bases left in between. The CDR3 nucleotides are TGTGCCAGCACCAGGGACACTGAAGCTTTCTTT. Residues: CASTRDTEAFF.

About this clone itself: An end of the junction differs from the germline gene, which may be a read error. The V and J genes are TRBV4-3 and TRBJ2-7; 7 bases align to TRBD1. CDR1 is LGHNA, CDR2 YSLEER, per germline. The CDR3 is 15 residues long. CDR3 residues: CASSQDRGSSYEEYF. CDR3 nucleotide sequence: TGCGCCAGCAGCCAAGACAGGGGGTCGAGTTACGAGGAGTACTTC.

In nucleotides, the CDR3 is TGTGCCAGCAGCTTAGGGGCGCTCGGGGAGCTGTTTTTT. As protein: CASSLGALGELFF. The chain joins TRBV7-3 to TRBJ2-2; maybe TRBD1 (5 bases). The CDR3 runs 13 residues. V shed 2 bases and J shed 7 bases, with 8 bases lying between them. CDR1 and CDR2 from the germline V gene are SGHTA and FQGTGA.

The chain joins TRBV27 to TRBJ1-2, with TRBD1 as a possible D gene (6 bases). Deletions cut 5 bases from V and 4 bases from J, with 17 bases between. From germline, CDR1 is MNHEY and CDR2 SMNVEV (reference sequence). The CDR3 spans 15 residues. CDR3 protein: CASSPSDRNGYGYTF. CDR3 nucleotides: TGTGCCAGCAGTCCCTCCGACAGGAACGGCTATGGCTACACCTTC.

The chain recombines TRBV6-5 with TRBJ1-4; 9 bases line up with TRBD1. This CDR3 has 15 residues. Losses at the gene ends were 4 bases for V and 8 bases for J; bases not matched to a gene: 8. Germline V lookup: CDR1 MNHEY, CDR2 SVGAGI. The DNA of the CDR3 is TGTGCCAGCAGTTCAGGGGGACAGGGTTTGGAAAAACTGTTTTTT. Amino acid sequence: CASSSGGQGLEKLFF.

For this clone: Distinct nucleotide sequences in the sample also encode this CDR3. The rearrangement links TRBV28 to TRBJ1-3; 8 bases are shared with TRBD1. The CDR3 is 14 residues long. With V trimmed by 4 bases and J by 4 bases, 3 bases remained unmatched. Germline loops: CDR1 MDHEN, CDR2 SYDVKM. In DNA form, the CDR3 reads TGTGCCAGCAGTTCGGACAGGGCCGGAAACACCATATATTTT. Protein sequence: CASSSDRAGNTIYF.

This clone was counted a few times. The chain is built from TRBV5-1 and TRBJ2-1; 9 bases map to TRBD2. The germline CDR1 and CDR2 sequences are SGHRS and YFSETQ. The CDR3 runs 15 residues. V was clipped by 0 bases and J by 9 bases; unmatched bases: 7. As DNA, the CDR3 is TGCGCCAGCAGCTTGGAGGGCGGGAGGGCCGGTGAGCAGTTCTTC. Its translation is CASSLEGGRAGEQFF.

V and J are TRBV5-1 and TRBJ2-5; 11 nucleotides agree with TRBD2. Judging by the DNA end, TRBJ2-7 fits better; the J call may be wrong. The CDR3 is made up of 15 amino acids. The germline V gene has CDR1 SGHRS and CDR2 YFSETQ. CDR3 nucleotides: TGCGCCAGCAGCGAAACTAGCGGGAGAGTCAACGAGCAGTACTTC. Translating it yields CASSETSGRVNEQYF.

Only a few counts were recorded for this clone. The chain employs TRBV5-1 and TRBJ2-1; the match to TRBD2 covers 13 bases. The CDR3 has 20 amino acids. CDR1 and CDR2 (germline): SGHRS, YFSETQ. V was pared by 3 bases and J by 1 base, with 13 bases of the junction left unmatched. CDR3 DNA: TGCGCCAGCAGCTCCCCCGGGACTAGCGGGAAAGGAAAGTCCTACAATGAGCAGTTCTTC. This translates into CASSSPGTSGKGKSYNEQFF.

This clone was detected once. The chain couples TRBV20-1 to TRBJ2-3; D gene unclear. This CDR3 has 11 residues. The V gene lost 3 bases and the J gene lost 2 bases, with 3 bases spanning the gap. CDR1 is DFQATT and CDR2 is SNEGSKA in the germline V gene (reference sequence). The CDR3 here is CSARATDTQYF. Written as DNA, the CDR3 is TGCAGTGCTAGGGCCACAGATACGCAGTATTTT.

This clone was seen once. CDR3 sequence: CASRTDRGQNQPQHF. The CDR3 nucleotides are TGTGCCAGCAGGACGGACAGGGGCCAGAATCAGCCCCAGCATTTT. The chain has TRBV28 and TRBJ1-5, with 9 bases fitting TRBD1. Germline CDR1 reads MDHEN; CDR2 reads SYDVKM. The CDR3 spans 15 residues. Losses at the gene ends were 6 bases for V and 4 bases for J; bases not matched to a gene: 7.

This clone was seen more than once but under ten times. This chain connects TRBV6-1 to TRBJ1-3; D gene unclear. This CDR3 region has 10 residues. V lost 8 bases to trimming and J lost 9 bases, with 8 bases between them. Germline V gene data show CDR1 as MNHNS and CDR2 as SASEGT. This chain's CDR3 is CASVYATIYF. The CDR3 coding sequence is TGTGCCAGCGTCTACGCCACCATATATTTT.

J is TRBJ1-4 and V is TRBV7-9; no firm D call. This CDR3 comprises 15 residues. From germline, CDR1 is SEHNR and CDR2 FQNEAQ (reference sequence). The germline V and J ends were trimmed by 5 bases and 4 bases, with 14 bases remaining between them. CDR3 sequence reads: CASSLQQSVNEKLFF. Written as DNA, the CDR3 is TGTGCCAGCAGCCTCCAACAATCCGTTAATGAAAAACTGTTTTTT.

The rearrangement joins TRBV9 to TRBJ2-7, with 11 positions matching TRBD1. V was pared by 5 bases and J by 4 bases, with 8 bases of the junction left unmatched. The CDR3 contains 15 residues. Germline CDR1 SGDLS, CDR2 YYNGEE. This CDR3 reads CASSSSGDRGYEQYF. CDR3 coding DNA: TGTGCCAGCAGTTCCTCAGGGGACAGGGGGTACGAGCAGTACTTC.

A single count supports this clone. This chain uses TRBV5-4 with TRBJ1-5, with no clear D. This CDR3 region has 15 residues. Per germline, CDR1 SGHNT and CDR2 YYREEE (reference sequence). Trimming left V 0 bases short and J 5 bases short, with 12 bases between. DNA for the CDR3: TGTGCCAGCAGCTTGGACGGGTCGGCCGATCAGCCCCAGCATTTT. Its protein is CASSLDGSADQPQHF.

This rearrangement joins TRBV4-2 to TRBJ2-1; TRBD2 matches at 8 bases. CDR3 length: 15 amino acids. Unmatched junction bases numbered 9, after V lost 1 base and J lost 10 bases. Germline V CDR1 and CDR2: LGHNA, YNFKEQ. In nucleotides, the CDR3 is TGTGCCAGCAGCCAAGGGGCGGGAGGAAGGAGGGAGCAGTTCTTC. Encoded protein: CASSQGAGGRREQFF.

This clone was observed a single time. The chain is built from TRBV28 and TRBJ2-2; D unresolved. The CDR3 is 15 amino acids. The germline V gene has CDR1 MDHEN and CDR2 SYDVKM. Deletions cut 6 bases from V and 0 bases from J, with 11 bases between. The CDR3, as DNA: TGTGCCAGCAGAGAGGTGATCCCGAACACCGGGGAGCTGTTTTTT. It yields the protein CASREVIPNTGELFF.